The clone carrying this TCR beta chain was detected many times. Genomic DNA provided the template from which TCR beta CDR3 was amplified by two-round multiplex PCR. During first-round PCR, primers specific to each TRBV and TRBJ gene were used. TCRdb re-called the multiplex PCR reads with MiXCR, one entry per CDR3 protein. Here the sample spans roughly 17,000 distinct CDR3 sequences, 44% being singletons. The germline V gene has CDR1 GTSNPN and CDR2 SVGIG (reference sequence). This CDR3 has 14 amino acids. V shed 3 bases and J shed 1 base, with 12 bases lying between them. The data belong to a study of prognosis after radiotherapy for stage I lung cancer.

The chain uses TRBV30 and TRBJ2-5, with D perhaps matching TRBD1 (6 bases). The sample consisted of PBMCs, taken before or after stereotactic body radiation therapy (not recorded which). The clonotype was recovered from a donor over 45 with non-small cell lung cancer. Written as DNA, the CDR3 is TGTGCCTGGAGCAACAGGGCGGGCCAAGAGACCCAGTACTTC. This encodes CAWSNRAGQETQYF.